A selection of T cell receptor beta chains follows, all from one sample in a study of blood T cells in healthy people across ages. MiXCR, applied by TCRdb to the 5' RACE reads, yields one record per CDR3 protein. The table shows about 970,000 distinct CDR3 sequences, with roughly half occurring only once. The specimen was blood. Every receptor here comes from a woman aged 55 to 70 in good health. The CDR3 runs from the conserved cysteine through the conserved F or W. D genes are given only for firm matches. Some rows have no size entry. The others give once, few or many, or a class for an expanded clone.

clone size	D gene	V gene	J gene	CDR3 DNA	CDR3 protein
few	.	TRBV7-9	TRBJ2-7	TGTGCCAGCAGCTTGGGGACAGGGGGCACTAGCGGGAGTATCTACGAGCAGTACTTC	CASSLGTGGTSGSIYEQYF
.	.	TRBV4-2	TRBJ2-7	TGTGCCAGCAGCCACACAGAATCCCACGAGCAGTACTTC	CASSHTESHEQYF
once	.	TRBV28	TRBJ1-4	TGTGCCAGCAGGGCGGGACCGGTTAATGAAAAACTGTTTTTT	CASRAGPVNEKLFF
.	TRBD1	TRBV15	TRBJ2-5	TGTGCCACCAGCACTACCCGAGGGGGCCTAGGGTCTCAGTACTTC	CATSTTRGGLGSQYF
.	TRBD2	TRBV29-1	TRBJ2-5	TGCAGCGTGGGGGAGGGTACCGGAGAGACCCAGTACTTC	CSVGEGTGETQYF
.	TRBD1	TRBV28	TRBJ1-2	TGTGCCAGCAGTTTGATTACAGGGGATGGCTACACCTTC	CASSLITGDGYTF
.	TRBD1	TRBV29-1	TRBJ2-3	TGCAGCGTTGAACTAAACAGGGGGCTTATAGATACGCAGTATTTT	CSVELNRGLIDTQYF
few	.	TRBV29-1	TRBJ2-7	TGCAGCGTTGAAGTCGGCCGTTCCCCTACCTCCTACGAGCAGTACTTC	CSVEVGRSPTSYEQYF
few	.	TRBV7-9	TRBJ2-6	TGTGCCAGCAGCTTAATGGGCGGACTAAGCTCTGGGGCCAACGTCCTGACTTTC	CASSLMGGLSSGANVLTF
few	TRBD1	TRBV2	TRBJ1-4	TGTGCCAGCAGTGCCGGGACAGGGGGACTGTTTTTT	CASSAGTGGLFF
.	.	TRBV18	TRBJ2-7	TGTGCCAGCTCTCCACCGATAGGGGTCGAGCAGTACTTC	CASSPPIGVEQYF
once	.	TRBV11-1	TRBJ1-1	TGTGCCAGCAGCTTAGGGCGGTGGGGGGGAGCGGATGAAGCTTTCTTT	CASSLGRWGGADEAFF
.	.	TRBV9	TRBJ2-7	TGTGCCAGCAGCGTAGAACAGGGAGTCTCCTACGAGCAGTACTTC	CASSVEQGVSYEQYF
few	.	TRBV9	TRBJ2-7	TGTGCCAGCAGCGCGTCTTTGGGGCCCTACGAGCAGTACTTC	CASSASLGPYEQYF
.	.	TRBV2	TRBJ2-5	TGTGCCAGCAGTGAAGCGGGGTTGCGGACAGAGACCCAGTACTTC	CASSEAGLRTETQYF
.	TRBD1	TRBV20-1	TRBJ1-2	TGCAGTGTTACAGGGGGGGACTATGGCTACACCTTC	CSVTGGDYGYTF
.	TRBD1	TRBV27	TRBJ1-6	TGTGCCAGCAGCCCGGGACAGAATAATTCACCCCTCCACTTT	CASSPGQNNSPLHF
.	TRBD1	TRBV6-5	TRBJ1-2	TGTGCCAGCAGCCCCAGGACAGGGAGCTATGGCTACACCTTC	CASSPRTGSYGYTF
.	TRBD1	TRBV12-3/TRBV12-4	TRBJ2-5	TGTGCCAGCAACCGGGACAGCAACAATGAGCAGTACTTC	CASNRDSNNEQYF
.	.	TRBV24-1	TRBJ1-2	TGTGCCACCAGTTCTTCGGTCTATGGCTACACCTTC	CATSSSVYGYTF
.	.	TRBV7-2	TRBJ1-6	TGTGCCAGCAGCTTAGCCGGGGTATATTCACCCCTCCACTTT	CASSLAGVYSPLHF
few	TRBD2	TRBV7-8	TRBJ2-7	TGTGCCAGCAGCTTAGGGACTAGCGGGAGGTCCCACGAGCAGTACTTC	CASSLGTSGRSHEQYF
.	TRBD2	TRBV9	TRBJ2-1	TGTGCCAGCAGCGGTAGACTAGCGGGAGCCAATGAGCAGTTCTTC	CASSGRLAGANEQFF
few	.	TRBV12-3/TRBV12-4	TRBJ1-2	TGTGCCACCACACCGGGCCTCGACGGGAACTATGGCTACACCTTC	CATTPGLDGNYGYTF
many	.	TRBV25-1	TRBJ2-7	TGTGCCAGCAGTGAAGTTGGGGAGATCAACTCCTACGAGCAGTACTTC	CASSEVGEINSYEQYF
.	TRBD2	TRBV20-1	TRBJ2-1	TGCAGTGCTGGTCCTAGCGGGCTTTACAATGAGCAGTTCTTC	CSAGPSGLYNEQFF
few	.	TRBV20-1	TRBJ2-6	TGCAGTGCTAGAGATGTGGGGAGAGGGGCCAACGTCCTGACTTTC	CSARDVGRGANVLTF
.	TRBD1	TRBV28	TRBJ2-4	TGTGCCAGCAGTGGTCCGGGACAGGGGCCTTGGGACAAAAACATTCAGTACTTC	CASSGPGQGPWDKNIQYF
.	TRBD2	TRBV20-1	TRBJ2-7	TGCAGTGCTCCCTCTAGTAGCGGGAGACCAGCAGGCAATGAGCAGTACTTC	CSAPSSSGRPAGNEQYF
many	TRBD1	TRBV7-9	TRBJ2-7	TGCGCCAGCAGCTCGGGACAGGGAAGCTACGAGCAGTACTTC	CASSSGQGSYEQYF
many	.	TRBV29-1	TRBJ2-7	TGCAGCGTTGGCAGCTCCTACGAGCAGTACTTC	CSVGSSYEQYF
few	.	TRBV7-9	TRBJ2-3	TGTGCCAGCAACTTAGGGGGTGGCGCAGATACGCAGTATTTT	CASNLGGGADTQYF
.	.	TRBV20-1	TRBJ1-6	TGCAGTGCTAGAGATGGAGCGAGCTCCTATAATTCACCCCTCCACTTT	CSARDGASSYNSPLHF
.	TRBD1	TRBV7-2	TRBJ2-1	TGTGCCAGCACCCTAGGCGGGACAGGGGGAAATGAGCAGTTCTTC	CASTLGGTGGNEQFF
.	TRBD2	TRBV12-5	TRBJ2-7	TGTGCTAGTGGTTTTGGAGCGGGACCCCACGGGGCCTACAATGAGCAGTACTTC	CASGFGAGPHGAYNEQYF
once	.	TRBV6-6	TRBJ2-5	TGTGCCAGCAGTTACTCGAAGGCAGATCAACAAGAGACCCAGTACTTC	CASSYSKADQQETQYF
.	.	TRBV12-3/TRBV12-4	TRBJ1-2	TGTGCCAGCAGTCCACCCGACTTGGCAGGCTACACCTTC	CASSPPDLAGYTF
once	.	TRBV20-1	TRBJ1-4	TGCAGTGCTAGTCGACCCAGGGGTTCCCATGAAAAACTGTTTTTT	CSASRPRGSHEKLFF
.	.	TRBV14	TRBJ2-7	TGTGCCAGCAGCCTAAGAGGGCAGGGTCCCTACGAGCAGTACTTC	CASSLRGQGPYEQYF
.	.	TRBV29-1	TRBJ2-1	TGCAGCGTTGCAACCAGGGGGGTAAGCGATGAGCAGTTCTTC	CSVATRGVSDEQFF
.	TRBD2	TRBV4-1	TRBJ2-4	TGCGCCAGCAGCCAAGATCGGGGGGGGTTTGCCAAAAACATTCAGTACTTC	CASSQDRGGFAKNIQYF
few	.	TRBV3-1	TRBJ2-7	TGTGCCAGCAGCCAAGAGGGACCCTACGAGCAGTACTTC	CASSQEGPYEQYF
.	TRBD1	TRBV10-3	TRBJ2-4	TGTGCCATCAGAGGGACAGGGGACTACAATGAGCAGTACTTC	CAIRGTGDYNEQYF
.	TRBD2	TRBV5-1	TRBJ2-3	TGCGCCAGCAGCTTAGTTAGCGGGAGATCTGCAGATACGCAGTATTTT	CASSLVSGRSADTQYF
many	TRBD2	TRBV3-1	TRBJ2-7	TGTGCCAGCAGCCACCAGGGCCGGACTAGCCTCTCCTACGAGCAGTACTTC	CASSHQGRTSLSYEQYF
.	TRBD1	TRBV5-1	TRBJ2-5	TGCGCCAGCTACCGGACAGGGGAGAGGGAGACCCAGTACTTC	CASYRTGERETQYF
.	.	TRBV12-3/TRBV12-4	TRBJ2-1	TGTGCCAGCAGTTTCGGTGGCGTCTATGAGCAGTTCTTC	CASSFGGVYEQFF
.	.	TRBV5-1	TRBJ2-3	TGCGCCAGCCACCAGGGTACAGATACGCAGTATTTT	CASHQGTDTQYF
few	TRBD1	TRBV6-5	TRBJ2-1	TGTGCCAGCAGTTACCAACTACCCGGGACAGGGACCTACAATGAGCAGTTCTTC	CASSYQLPGTGTYNEQFF
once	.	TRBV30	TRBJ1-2	TGTGCCCACCGATGGGACATAAACTATGGCTACACCTTC	CAHRWDINYGYTF
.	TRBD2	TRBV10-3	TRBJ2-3	TGTGCCATCAGTGTTGCTAGCGGGAGGGACACAGATACGCAGTATTTT	CAISVASGRDTDTQYF